The clone carrying this TCR beta chain has a handful of counts. This sample is part of a study of T-cell reconstitution after alpha-beta-depleted transplantation in children. The TCRbeta library was prepared with unique molecular identifiers. TCRdb reprocessed the PCR reads via MiXCR and lists one record per CDR3 protein. This table has around 530,000 distinct CDR3 sequences, approximately 29% appearing once. The germline CDR1 and CDR2 sequences are GTSNPN and SVGIG (reference sequence). The V and J ends lost 2 bases and 4 bases, in that order; junction bases with no gene match: 18. The CDR3 is 19 residues long.

The TCR sequence derives from a human donor who donated a stem cell graft to a child with aplastic anemia. Material: PBMCs from the stem cell graft donor, obtained from the stem cell graft. The chain uses TRBV30 and TRBJ1-5, with 9 bases matching TRBD1. This chain's CDR3 is CAWSKAAGQGSQLNQPQHF. The CDR3 DNA reads as TGTGCCTGGAGTAAGGCGGCGGGACAGGGATCCCAGCTTAATCAGCCCCAGCATTTT. Using reference TRBV30 and TRBJ1-5 for the parts outside the CDR3, the full variable domain is SQTIHQWPATLVQPVGSPLSLECTVEGTSNPNLYWYRQAAGRGLQLLFYSVGIGQISSEVPQNLSASRPQDRQFILSSKKLLLSDSGFYLCAWSKAAGQGSQLNQPQHFGDGTRLSIL.